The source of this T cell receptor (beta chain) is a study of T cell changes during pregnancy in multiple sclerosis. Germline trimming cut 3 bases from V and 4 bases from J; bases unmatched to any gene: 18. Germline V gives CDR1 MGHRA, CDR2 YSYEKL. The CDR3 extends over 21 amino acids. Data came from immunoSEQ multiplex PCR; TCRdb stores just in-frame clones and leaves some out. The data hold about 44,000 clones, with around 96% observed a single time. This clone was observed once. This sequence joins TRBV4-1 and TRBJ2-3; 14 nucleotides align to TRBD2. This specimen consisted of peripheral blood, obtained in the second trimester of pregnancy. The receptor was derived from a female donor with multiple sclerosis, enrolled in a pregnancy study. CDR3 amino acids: CASSQDPGTSGSRAPPDTQYF. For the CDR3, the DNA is TGCGCCAGCAGCCAGGACCCCGGGACTAGCGGGAGTAGAGCCCCCCCAGATACGCAGTATTTT.